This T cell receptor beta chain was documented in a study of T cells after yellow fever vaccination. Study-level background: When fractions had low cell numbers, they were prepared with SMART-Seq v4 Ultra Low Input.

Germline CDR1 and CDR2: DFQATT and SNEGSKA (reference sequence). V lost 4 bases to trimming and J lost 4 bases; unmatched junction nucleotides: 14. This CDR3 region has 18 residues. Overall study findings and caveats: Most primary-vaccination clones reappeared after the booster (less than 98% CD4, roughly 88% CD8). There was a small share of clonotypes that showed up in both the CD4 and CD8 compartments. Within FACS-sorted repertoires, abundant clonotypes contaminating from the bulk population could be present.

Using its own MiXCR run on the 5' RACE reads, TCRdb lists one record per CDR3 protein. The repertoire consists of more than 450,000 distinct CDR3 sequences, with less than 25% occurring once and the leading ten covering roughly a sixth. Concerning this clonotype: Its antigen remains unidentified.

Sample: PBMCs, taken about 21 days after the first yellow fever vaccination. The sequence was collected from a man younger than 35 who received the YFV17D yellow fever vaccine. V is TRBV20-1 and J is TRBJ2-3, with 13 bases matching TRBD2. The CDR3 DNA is TGCAGTGCTACCCTAACTAGCGGGGGGGCCGGTGGGTCAGATACGCAGTATTTT. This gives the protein CSATLTSGGAGGSDTQYF.